This T cell receptor (beta chain) emerged from a study of metastatic and nonmetastatic thyroid tumors. Across the study: Malignant thyroid and benign thyroid patients provided blood and tumor or nodule tissue whose repertoires were compared.

This clone was detected many times. Its antigen remains unknown. Each patient went into thyroid surgery without having received any treatment. CDR1 is SGDLS and CDR2 is YYNGEE in the germline V gene. The V and J ends lost 3 bases and 4 bases, in that order; junction bases with no gene match: 5. The CDR3 totals 14 residues. In the authors' methods: It was from CDR3 differences across clinicopathological groups that a distant-metastasis classifier for papillary thyroid cancer was built. TCRdb used MiXCR to call clones anew from the PCR reads. TCRdb's processing, not the authors' own work, is the source of the V and J calls. This repertoire shows roughly 59,000 clones, around 15% found once; its top ten account for less than 9.5%. Study outcomes and limitations: Significantly greater TCR beta diversity was reportedly found in malignant thyroid tumors than in benign nodules (in blood and tumor).

The chain has TRBV9 and TRBJ2-7, with 9 positions matching TRBD1. Sequenced sample: blood. The receptor was isolated from a male donor with papillary thyroid cancer or a benign thyroid nodule (not recorded which). Some clones in this sample may be carry-over from other donors' samples. This CDR3 is CASSAGQGRYEQYF. CDR3 in DNA: TGTGCCAGCAGCGCGGGACAGGGCAGGTACGAGCAGTACTTC.